The 10 T cell receptor beta chains in this list originate from one sample, sequenced in a study of graft-versus-host responses after intestinal transplantation. This table comes from immunoSEQ multiplex PCR, and its TCRdb copy is limited to in-frame clones, with some not included. The data show approximately 85,000 clones, 90% to 95% seen once. The antigens these receptors bind are not known. Sequencing used unstimulated CD8+ T cells sorted from spleen or lymph node cells, obtained before transplant. All receptors derive from a human donor who was the organ donor for an intestinal transplant.

The chain employs TRBV28 and TRBJ2-3; 7 bases match TRBD2. Trimming cost V 5 bases and J 6 bases; bases outside gene matches: 17. Per the germline V gene, CDR1 is MDHEN and CDR2 is SYDVKM. The CDR3 runs 17 residues. CDR3 residues: CASSPPLAGEENDTQYF. Here the CDR3 DNA reads TGTGCCAGCAGTCCCCCCCTGGCGGGAGAGGAGAACGATACGCAGTATTTT. The complete variable domain, with remaining parts taken from reference TRBV28 and TRBJ2-3, reads DVKVTQSSRYLVKRTGEKVFLECVQDMDHENMFWYRQDPGLGLRLIYFSYDVKMKEKGDIPEGYSVSREKKERFSLILESASTNQTSMYLCASSPPLAGEENDTQYFGPGTRLTVL.

The chain employs TRBV7-9 and TRBJ2-3; TRBD2 matches at 8 bases. The CDR3 totals 16 residues. Per germline, CDR1 SEHNR and CDR2 FQNEAQ (reference sequence). Germline trimming cut 1 base from V and 4 bases from J; bases unmatched to any gene: 7. CDR3 protein: CASSLVRSGGSDTQYF. DNA for the CDR3: TGTGCCAGCAGCTTAGTCCGGAGCGGGGGTTCAGATACGCAGTATTTT.

The chain combines TRBV27 with TRBJ2-7, with a tentative D call TRBD2 (5 bases). This CDR3 spans 13 amino acids. Between the trimmed V and J ends, which lost 5 bases and 3 bases, there was a span of 11 bases. In germline, CDR1 is MNHEY, CDR2 SMNVEV (reference sequence). CDR3 nucleotide sequence: TGTGCCAGCAGTCCGCGCGGGCTCTACGAGCAGTACTTC. Amino acids: CASSPRGLYEQYF.

The V gene is TRBV19, the J gene TRBJ1-4; no definite D call. Germline V lookup: CDR1 LNHDA, CDR2 SQIVND (reference sequence). The CDR3 has 14 residues. V was shortened by 5 bases and J by 3 bases, with 10 bases between the two germline ends. CDR3 region: CASSWLTPNEKLFF. The CDR3 DNA follows: TGTGCCAGTAGTTGGTTGACACCTAATGAAAAACTGTTTTTT.

This clone was seen a handful of times. This chain links TRBV5-1 with TRBJ1-6; maybe TRBD1 (5 bases). The CDR3 length is 13 residues. V was pared by 0 bases and J by 15 bases, with 13 bases between. Germline V CDR1 and CDR2: SGHRS, YFSETQ. DNA for the CDR3: TGCGCCAGCAGCTTGGGGGGCCGGGAGTACCTCCACTTT. It encodes CASSLGGREYLHF. The variable domain in full, with the rest retrieved from reference TRBV5-1 and TRBJ1-6, is KAGVTQTPRYLIKTRGQQVTLSCSPISGHRSVSWYQQTPGQGLQFLFEYFSETQRNKGNFPGRFSGRQFSNSRSEMNVSTLELGDSALYLCASSLGGREYLHFGNGTRLTVT.

As regards this clone: One junction end disagrees with the germline gene, perhaps due to a read error. Other DNA sequences within the sample encode an identical CDR3. CDR3 sequence: CASSQEGLWTATNNEQFF. CDR3 nucleotide sequence: TGTGCCAGCAGCCAAGAGGGGTTGTGGACAGCGACCAACAATGAACAGTTCTTC. This sequence joins TRBV14 and TRBJ2-1; tentative D call: TRBD1 (6 bases). The germline CDR1 and CDR2 sequences are SGHDN and FVKESK. The CDR3 sequence is 18 residues long.

The J gene is TRBJ2-1, the V gene TRBV5-8; no firm D call. The V end lost 9 bases, the J end lost 9 bases, and 16 bases lay between the germline ends. This CDR3 has 12 amino acids. Germline loops: CDR1 SGHTS, CDR2 YDEGEE. This CDR3 reads CATKSLAPEQFF. The CDR3 nucleotides read TGTGCCACTAAGTCTTTAGCCCCTGAGCAGTTCTTC.

This clone was seen just once. The V call is TRBV19, the J call TRBJ1-6, with 8 bases that match TRBD1. V shed 8 bases, J shed 8 bases, and the junction held 8 bases outside the gene matches. The germline V gene encodes CDR1 LNHDA and CDR2 SQIVND (reference sequence). There are 14 residues in the CDR3. CDR3 amino acids: CASSQGAQYSPLHF. The CDR3 nucleotides read TGTGCCAGTTCTCAGGGGGCGCAGTATTCACCCCTCCACTTT.

The rearrangement joins TRBV28 to TRBJ2-7; TRBD2 aligns across 9 bases. The CDR3 length is 12 residues. Germline trimming cut 11 bases from V and 5 bases from J; bases unmatched to any gene: 7. CDR1 is MDHEN, CDR2 SYDVKM, per germline. In nucleotides, the CDR3 is TGTGCCTGTCGGGGACTAGCAGACGAGCAGTACTTC. Encoded protein: CACRGLADEQYF.

The rearrangement uses TRBV28 and TRBJ1-4; weak D call: TRBD1 (5 bases). The CDR3 runs to 16 residues. Trimming left V 4 bases short and J 5 bases short, with 17 bases between. Germline CDR1 reads MDHEN; CDR2 reads SYDVKM. CDR3 bases: TGTGCCAGCAGTTCTAGACCCGGGGAGGGGAATGAAAAACTGTTTTTT. Amino acid sequence: CASSSRPGEGNEKLFF. Full variable domain (remainder filled in from reference TRBV28 and TRBJ1-4): DVKVTQSSRYLVKRTGEKVFLECVQDMDHENMFWYRQDPGLGLRLIYFSYDVKMKEKGDIPEGYSVSREKKERFSLILESASTNQTSMYLCASSSRPGEGNEKLFFGSGTQLSVL.